What follows are 14 T cell receptor beta chains derived from one specimen sequenced in a study of CXCR3-negative and CXCR3-positive naive CD8 T cells. Libraries were UMI-labeled 5' RACE TRB cDNA. TCRdb reprocessed the 5' RACE reads and reports one entry per CDR3 protein, with no DNA. The table lists approximately 52,000 distinct CDR3 sequences. Sequenced sample: memory CD8+ T cells from blood. The receptors were gathered from a human donor in good health. Some clones in this sample may be carry-over from other donors' samples.

The genes are TRBV20-1 and TRBJ1-1; the D gene TCRdb calls, TRBD1, cannot be checked with no DNA. Germline CDR1 is DFQATT and CDR2 is SNEGSKA (reference sequence). The CDR3 covers 14 residues. The CDR3 is CSAIPGPVNTEASF.

The chain combines TRBV20-1 with TRBJ2-1; TCRdb's D call, TRBD1, is unchecked because there is no DNA. Germline loops: CDR1 DFQATT, CDR2 SNEGSKA (reference sequence). The CDR3 spans 14 residues. The CDR3 here is CSAREGAGVFEQFF.

The chain recombines TRBV7-3 with TRBJ2-7; the D gene TCRdb calls, TRBD1, cannot be checked with no DNA. The CDR3 is made up of 14 amino acids. Germline CDR1 is SGHTA and CDR2 is FQGTGA. Here the CDR3 reads CASSYNSQGYEQYF.

This chain links TRBV29-1 with TRBJ1-6; absent DNA, TCRdb's TRBD1 call cannot be checked. Germline V CDR1 and CDR2: SQVTM, ANQGSEA. CDR3 length: 14 amino acids. CDR3 sequence reads: CSVAETGPGSPLHF.

The chain carries TRBV9 and TRBJ2-3; TCRdb calls TRBD1, which cannot be checked without DNA. The CDR3 covers 15 residues. CDR1 and CDR2 from the germline V gene are SGDLS and YYNGEE. The CDR3 loop is CASSASGTTTDTQYF.

J is TRBJ2-1 and V is TRBV20-1. The CDR3 is 14 amino acids. Germline V lookup: CDR1 DFQATT, CDR2 SNEGSKA (reference sequence). CDR3: CSARTIPHDNEQFF.

The chain couples TRBV24-1 to TRBJ2-3; no DNA is available, so the TRBD1 call from TCRdb remains unchecked. This CDR3 is built from 14 residues. Germline V gene data show CDR1 as KGHDR and CDR2 as SFDVKD. The CDR3 sequence: CATSDAGFTDTQYF.

The chain joins TRBV20-1 to TRBJ2-7; without DNA, the TCRdb call of TRBD2 cannot be checked. Germline V gene sequence: CDR1 DFQATT, CDR2 SNEGSKA (reference sequence). There are 15 residues in the CDR3. CDR3 sequence: CGARGGGDFSWEQYF.

This chain connects TRBV20-1 to TRBJ2-7; TCRdb selects TRBD1, and the lack of DNA leaves this call unchecked. This CDR3 is built from 14 residues. The V gene's germline CDR1 is DFQATT and CDR2 SNEGSKA (reference sequence). This CDR3 is CSARVTGQGSEQYF.

V and J are TRBV28 and TRBJ2-5; lacking DNA, the TRBD2 call made by TCRdb goes unchecked. The CDR3 has 15 amino acids. Per germline, CDR1 MDHEN and CDR2 SYDVKM. This chain's CDR3 is CASTSSLAAQETQYF. Combining the CDR3 with reference TRBV28 and TRBJ2-5 gives the whole variable domain DVKVTQSSRYLVKRTGEKVFLECVQDMDHENMFWYRQDPGLGLRLIYFSYDVKMKEKGDIPEGYSVSREKKERFSLILESASTNQTSMYLCASTSSLAAQETQYFGPGTRLLVL.

The chain has TRBV13 and TRBJ2-3. Germline-derived CDR1 and CDR2 are PRHDT and FYEKMQ (reference sequence). This CDR3 is built from 13 residues. Here the CDR3 reads CASSLPAVDTQYF. The full variable domain, its missing parts supplied by reference TRBV13 and TRBJ2-3, is AAGVIQSPRHLIKEKRETATLKCYPIPRHDTVYWYQQGPGQDPQFLISFYEKMQSDKGSIPDRFSAQQFSDYHSELNMSSLELGDSALYFCASSLPAVDTQYFGPGTRLTVL.

This chain joins TRBV4-2 and TRBJ2-1. The CDR3 is 11 amino acids. Germline V gene data show CDR1 as LGHNA and CDR2 as YNFKEQ. CDR3 residues: CASSQEGEQFF.

The chain couples TRBV7-2 to TRBJ2-1; TCRdb picks TRBD1, but there is no DNA to check that call. The CDR3 is 16 residues long. Germline V gene lookup returns CDR1 SGHTA and CDR2 FQGNSA. CDR3 in amino acids: CASSLSRGISYNEQFF.

The rearrangement links TRBV4-2 to TRBJ2-1; TCRdb designates TRBD2, a call that cannot be tested without DNA. The germline CDR1 and CDR2 sequences are LGHNA and YNFKEQ. The CDR3 is 16 residues long. The CDR3 reads CASSEPGLAIYNEQFF.